The clone carrying this T cell receptor beta chain was observed many times. What it recognizes is unknown. The second PCR ran about 6 to 11 cycles with a sample-barcoded 5' primer and J-beta primers. Each cDNA molecule carried a tag from a template-switch adaptor that contained 12 random nucleotides. Each of the samples gave a minimum of 2.5 million paired-end reads that contained CDR3. TCRdb called the 5' RACE reads again in MiXCR, with one record for every CDR3 protein. This table holds more than 800,000 distinct CDR3 sequences, 29% found once. This sample is part of a study of blood T cells in healthy people across ages. CDR3 length: 16 residues. V lost 0 bases and J lost 2; bases outside the gene matches: 5. Germline assignment: CDR1 ENHRY and CDR2 SYGVKD. Each sample yielded at least 6 micrograms of PBMC total RNA. Regarding the study as a whole: More naive CD4+ cells and higher diversity were found in long-lived than in aged donors.

The receptor comes from a woman at least 80 years old in good health. Source material: blood. This chain joins TRBV10-3 and TRBJ2-5; 8 nucleotides line up with TRBD2. CDR3 in amino acids: CAISESISGVQETQYF. The CDR3 DNA reads TGTGCCATCAGTGAGTCGATTAGCGGGGTTCAAGAGACCCAGTACTTC.